This TCR beta chain was found in a study of glioma-infiltrating T cells after dendritic cell vaccination. Only in-frame clones appear in the TCRdb table, and some are missing; sequencing was by immunoSEQ multiplex PCR. The sample carries roughly 100,000 clones, roughly 90% recorded once. V was clipped by 5 bases and J by 2 bases; unmatched bases: 9. Germline CDR1 and CDR2: SQVTM and ANQGSEA. CDR3 size: 14 residues. The time point: after dendritic cell vaccination, including at tumor progression/relapse. The rearrangement links TRBV29-1 to TRBJ2-7, with 7 bases aligning to TRBD1. This receptor was obtained from a human donor with glioblastoma. Sequenced material: blood, taken after dendritic cell vaccination. The DNA of the CDR3 is TGCAGCGTTCGGGCCGGGACAGAGACCTACGAGCAGTACTTC. It is translated as CSVRAGTETYEQYF.